This entry lists 22 T cell receptor beta chains sequenced from one sample in a study of vaccination and CD4 T cells after COVID-19. CD4+ T cells that had been cultured provided DNA sequenced with the Oncomine TCR Beta short-read assay. TCRdb re-called the PCR reads with MiXCR, one entry per CDR3 protein. The sample consists of some 15,000 distinct CDR3 sequences, less than 60% of them appearing once. Their cognate antigens are unknown. As to treatment: roughly 11-day PBMC culture with coronavirus spike peptide pools or control peptides (ViraFEST assay). The sample consisted of CD4+ T cells from blood, cultured in vitro. The source of these receptors is a human donor who had recovered from COVID-19.

This clonotype was detected only a few times. V is TRBV20-1 and J is TRBJ1-5, with D possibly matching TRBD1 (5 bases). Per the germline V gene, CDR1 is DFQATT and CDR2 is SNEGSKA (reference sequence). CDR3 length: 15 amino acids. The V gene lost 3 bases and the J gene lost 1 base, with 13 bases spanning the gap. The CDR3, as DNA: TGCAGTGCTAGGAGAGTGGGGCTCAGCAATCAGCCCCAGCATTTT. This gives the protein CSARRVGLSNQPQHF.

The chain uses TRBV27 and TRBJ1-2, with no clear D. This CDR3 is built from 14 residues. Germline V gene sequence: CDR1 MNHEY, CDR2 SMNVEV (reference sequence). Trimming took off 8 bases at V and 2 bases at J, with 15 bases between the two ends. DNA for the CDR3: TGTGCCAGCCGTCGGGCTTCTTTAAACTATGGCTACACCTTC. Protein: CASRRASLNYGYTF.

This clonotype was recorded a few times. In DNA form, the CDR3 reads TGTGCCAGCAGTTTGTTACTAGGGTCCCCCCGAAATTCACCCCTCCACTTT. Encoded protein: CASSLLLGSPRNSPLHF. V gene TRBV27 combines with J gene TRBJ1-6; D is ambiguous. This CDR3 region has 17 residues. CDR1 is MNHEY, CDR2 SMNVEV, per germline (reference sequence). Trimming stripped 3 bases from V and 7 bases from J, with 19 bases between.

This chain connects TRBV7-6 to TRBJ1-3, with D possibly TRBD1 on 6 matching bases. Between the trimmed V and J ends, which lost 6 bases and 4 bases, there was a span of 10 bases. This CDR3 contains 13 residues. Germline V lookup: CDR1 SGHVS, CDR2 FNYEAQ. As DNA, the CDR3 is TGTGCCAGCAGTCCAGGGGTCGGAAACACCATATATTTT. Protein: CASSPGVGNTIYF.

The rearrangement uses TRBV19 and TRBJ1-5; TRBD1 matches at 7 bases. CDR1 and CDR2 from the germline V gene are LNHDA and SQIVND (reference sequence). Trimming cost V 2 bases and J 4 bases; bases outside gene matches: 5. The CDR3 covers 15 residues. CDR3 residues: CASSIMRQGNQPQHF. CDR3 DNA sequence: TGTGCCAGTAGTATAATGAGACAGGGTAATCAGCCCCAGCATTTT.

The V gene is TRBV12-3 or TRBV12-4, the J gene TRBJ1-2, with 7 positions matching TRBD1. V lost 4 bases and J lost 3; bases outside the gene matches: 8. The CDR3 spans 15 residues. The CDR3 nucleotides read TGTGCCAGCAGTTCCCCATCAGGGGGATACTATGGCTACACCTTC. Protein product: CASSSPSGGYYGYTF.

V gene TRBV5-1 combines with J gene TRBJ2-5; no clear D gene. Germline V gene lookup returns CDR1 SGHRS and CDR2 YFSETQ. The CDR3 is 14 amino acids. Trimming removed 4 bases from V and 1 base from J, with 11 bases in between. The CDR3 is CASSPDPAQETQYF. The CDR3 DNA reads TGCGCCAGCAGCCCAGACCCAGCCCAAGAGACCCAGTACTTC.

J is TRBJ1-1 and V is TRBV5-1, with 10 positions matching TRBD1. The CDR3 has 18 residues. Germline V gene data show CDR1 as SGHRS and CDR2 as YFSETQ. With 4 bases clipped from V and 0 bases from J, the junction kept 12 bases outside the gene matches. The CDR3 here is CASSPLPGQGFLNTEAFF. DNA for the CDR3: TGCGCCAGCAGCCCACTACCGGGACAGGGGTTCCTGAACACTGAAGCTTTCTTT.

The rearrangement links TRBV20-1 to TRBJ2-1; a possible D gene is TRBD2 (6 bases). V was pared by 2 bases and J by 7 bases, with 18 bases between. From germline, CDR1 is DFQATT and CDR2 SNEGSKA (reference sequence). CDR3 length equals 15 residues. In DNA, the CDR3 is TGCAGTGCTAGACAGGGTAGCGGTTTATTTAATGAGCAGTTCTTC. This sequence encodes CSARQGSGLFNEQFF.

The chain carries TRBV6-5 and TRBJ2-4; the match to TRBD2 covers 15 bases. The germline CDR1 and CDR2 sequences are MNHEY and SVGAGI. The CDR3 runs to 17 residues. J gave up 7 bases and V 2 bases, and 6 bases lay outside the gene matches. CDR3 sequence: CASSYRGLAGGRNIQYF. The CDR3 DNA reads TGTGCCAGCAGTTACCGCGGACTAGCGGGAGGGAGGAACATTCAGTACTTC.

J is TRBJ2-2 and V is TRBV28; perhaps TRBD1 as D (6 bases). Germline V gives CDR1 MDHEN, CDR2 SYDVKM. The CDR3 length is 15 residues. The V and J ends lost 4 bases and 4 bases respectively, with 13 bases between them. CDR3 in DNA: TGTGCCAGCAGTTCCCAAGGACAGCTCACCGGGGAGCTGTTTTTT. Its translation: CASSSQGQLTGELFF.

This chain uses TRBV20-1 with TRBJ1-5; no definite D call. The CDR3 consists of 14 residues. The V and J ends lost 0 bases and 3 bases respectively, with 9 bases between them. Germline assignment: CDR1 DFQATT and CDR2 SNEGSKA (reference sequence). The CDR3 DNA sequence: TGCAGTGCTAGAGAGGGTGGAGACAATCAGCCCCAGCATTTT. It is translated as CSAREGGDNQPQHF.

The gene calls are TRBV18 and TRBJ2-7; D unresolved. The germline gives CDR1 KGHSH, CDR2 LQKENI. The CDR3 runs 14 residues. V lost 0 bases and J 3 bases, leaving 9 bases between the germline ends. The CDR3 reads CASSPPSRLYEQYF. CDR3 sequence (DNA): TGTGCCAGCTCACCACCCAGCAGACTCTACGAGCAGTACTTC.

The V and J genes are TRBV30 and TRBJ1-5, with D unresolved. The V gene's germline CDR1 is GTSNPN and CDR2 SVGIG (reference sequence). This CDR3 comprises 12 residues. The ends were cut back, 3 bases at V and 11 bases at J, with 14 bases in the middle. The CDR3 loop reads CAWSLGSAAQHF. Written as DNA, the CDR3 is TGTGCCTGGAGCCTAGGGTCGGCCGCCCAGCATTTT.

This clonotype turned up a few times. CDR3 sequence reads: CAIRAGRQGQNSPLHF. DNA for the CDR3: TGTGCCATCAGGGCGGGCCGACAGGGTCAGAATTCACCCCTCCACTTT. The J gene is TRBJ1-6, the V gene TRBV10-3; 7 bases align to TRBD1. Per the germline V gene, CDR1 is ENHRY and CDR2 is SYGVKD. Germline trimming cut 6 bases from V and 7 bases from J; bases unmatched to any gene: 12. The CDR3 has 16 amino acids.

This clonotype appeared a single time. This chain links TRBV11-1 with TRBJ2-3; TRBD2 matches 10 bases. V was pared by 2 bases and J by 5 bases, with 10 bases of the junction left unmatched. CDR3 length: 17 residues. CDR1 SGHAT and CDR2 FQDESV come from the germline V gene (reference sequence). The CDR3 protein is CASSLSSSGSGEDTQYF. Written as DNA, the CDR3 is TGTGCCAGCAGCTTATCCTCTAGCGGGAGTGGTGAAGATACGCAGTATTTT.

Only a few counts were recorded for this clonotype. The chain couples TRBV6-1 to TRBJ1-1, with D hard to call. The germline CDR1 and CDR2 sequences are MNHNS and SASEGT. This CDR3 region has 14 residues. With 6 bases removed from V and 7 bases from J, the gap between germline ends came to 18 bases. The CDR3: CASRLDGPVGEAFF. DNA for the CDR3: TGTGCCAGCAGATTGGACGGCCCGGTAGGTGAAGCTTTCTTT.

The chain has TRBV6-1 and TRBJ1-3; a weak D match, TRBD1 (5 bases). Trimming cost V 6 bases and J 2 bases, with 14 bases left between them. The CDR3 runs to 15 residues. Germline loops: CDR1 MNHNS, CDR2 SASEGT. CDR3 residues: CASRHDSNTGNTIYF. CDR3 bases: TGTGCCAGCAGACACGACAGTAACACTGGAAACACCATATATTTT.

This clonotype was found a few times. The chain carries TRBV6-1 and TRBJ2-7; TRBD2 agrees at 9 bases. This CDR3 region has 16 residues. Germline loops: CDR1 MNHNS, CDR2 SASEGT. The V segment lost 0 bases and the J segment 1 base; nucleotides outside the gene matches: 4. The CDR3 sequence: CASSEALTSGSYEQYF. As DNA, the CDR3 is TGTGCCAGCAGTGAAGCGCTGACTAGCGGTTCCTACGAGCAGTACTTC.

This clonotype was seen a handful of times. The gene calls are TRBV6-2 or TRBV6-3 and TRBJ2-1; 9 bases line up with TRBD1. V lost 0 bases and J lost 5; bases outside the gene matches: 5. Germline V gene lookup returns CDR1 MNHEY and CDR2 SVGEGT. The CDR3 totals 16 residues. Here the CDR3 reads CASSYSGQGFNNEQFF. For the CDR3, the DNA is TGTGCCAGCAGTTACTCCGGACAGGGGTTCAACAATGAGCAGTTCTTC.

The chain joins TRBV4-1 to TRBJ2-7; TRBD2 matches at 8 bases. The germline V gene has CDR1 MGHRA and CDR2 YSYEKL. Unmatched junction bases numbered 9, after V lost 2 bases and J lost 3 bases. The CDR3 contains 16 residues. The CDR3 bases are TGCGCCAGCAGCCAAAACCCGAGCGGGAGAGGCTACGAGCAGTACTTC. The encoded protein is CASSQNPSGRGYEQYF.

This chain uses TRBV14 with TRBJ2-7; possibly TRBD2 for D (5 bases). V was trimmed by 2 bases and J by 3 bases, leaving 14 bases between them. Germline CDR1 reads SGHDN; CDR2 reads FVKESK. This CDR3 region has 15 residues. The DNA of the CDR3 is TGTGCCAGCAGCCAATTCCATCTGGAGGACTACGAGCAGTACTTC. It is translated as CASSQFHLEDYEQYF.